The T cell receptor beta chain under discussion was sequenced for a study of blood T cells in healthy people across ages. A single count supports this clonotype. A J-beta primer mix and a sample-barcoded 5' primer were used in a second PCR of roughly 6 to 12 cycles. TCRdb re-analysed the 5' RACE reads in MiXCR, keeping a single row per CDR3 protein. The sample includes approximately 1.5 million distinct CDR3 sequences, roughly a third of them seen just once. There are 15 residues in the CDR3. The germline gives CDR1 SGHTA, CDR2 FQGNSA. The TCR comes from a woman in her twenties or thirties in good health. The chain joins TRBV7-2 to TRBJ2-7; 12 bases are a match to TRBD2. Material: blood. The CDR3 bases are TGTGTCAGCAGCCTAGGACTAGCGGGGTATTACGAGCAGTACGTC. It encodes CVSSLGLAGYYEQYV.